The TCR beta chain described here comes from a study of blood T cell repertoires in COVID-19. It was during active infection that Seattle patients were enrolled and then longitudinally followed. This clone was observed a handful of times. The repertoire was sequenced with immunoSEQ multiplex PCR; TCRdb's copy has only in-frame clones and lacks some. There are about 200,000 clones in the sample; 70% to 80% occur only once, and approximately 6% lies in the top ten. CDR1 SNHLY and CDR2 FYNNEI come from the germline V gene. V dropped 4 bases and J dropped 2; count of bases not matched to a gene: 7. The CDR3 runs 15 residues.

This receptor was taken from a woman aged 35 to 49 with COVID-19, enrolled during active disease. Sample: peripheral blood. This chain links TRBV2 with TRBJ1-1; 7 bases fit TRBD1. The CDR3 reads CASSGLGGGNTEAFF. DNA for the CDR3: TGTGCCAGCAGTGGCCTAGGGGGCGGAAACACTGAAGCTTTCTTT.